The clone carrying this T cell receptor beta chain was detected only a few times. No antigen is known for it. The source of the sample is a study of blood T cells in healthy people across ages. Study-level results: Diversity estimated from one million T cells was considered an underestimate. Donors of long life had a larger count of naive CD4+ cells and greater diversity than aged donors. Unsorted PBMCs prevented conclusive naive versus antigen-experienced comparison.

With a J-beta primer mix and a sample-barcoded 5' primer, a second PCR ran about 7 to 12 cycles. Each cDNA molecule was tagged by a template-switch adaptor with 12 random nucleotides. TCRdb passed the 5' RACE reads through MiXCR, listing each CDR3 protein once. Of under 800,000 distinct CDR3 sequences in the sample, roughly two fifths were seen once. Material: blood. The TCR comes from an older woman in good health.

The CDR3 region has the DNA TGTGCCAGCAGGGGAGCGGGAGGGCCCCTCCACGAGCAGTACTTC. This gives the protein CASRGAGGPLHEQYF. The chain links TRBV2 to TRBJ2-4, with 10 bases fitting TRBD2. The end of the DNA fits TRBJ2-7 better, so the J call may be wrong. Germline CDR1 and CDR2: SNHLY and FYNNEI. CDR3 length equals 15 residues.